The 26 T cell receptor beta chains listed next were all sequenced from one sample in a study of memory CD4+ T cells and cytomegalovirus serostatus. Single viable CD3+CD4+CD8-CD45RO+ cells were sorted as the memory CD4+ T cells. Profiling relied on immunoSEQ multiplex PCR, and the TCRdb table lists in-frame clones only, not all of them. The table records tens of thousands of clones, roughly 80% of them present only once. The specimen was memory CD4+ T cells from blood. Receptors originate from an adult in good health and CMV-seronegative.

In its sample, this clone was seen once. The V gene is TRBV10-3, the J gene TRBJ1-2; D ambiguous. Germline V gene data show CDR1 as ENHRY and CDR2 as SYGVKD. V was clipped by 4 bases and J by 0 bases, with 12 bases between them. The CDR3 extends over 15 amino acids. The CDR3 nucleotides are TGTGCCATCAGTGCTAGGGTAGCCACTAACTATGGCTACACCTTC. Its translation: CAISARVATNYGYTF.

This clone was seen more than once but under ten times. The rearrangement joins TRBV5-6 to TRBJ1-1; D not certain. CDR3 length equals 16 residues. Trimming stripped 2 bases from V and 1 base from J, with 15 bases between. Germline V gene lookup returns CDR1 SGHDT and CDR2 YYEEEE. The CDR3 spells CASSFELGSPNTEAFF. The CDR3 DNA reads as TGTGCCAGCAGCTTCGAACTAGGATCACCGAACACTGAAGCTTTCTTT.

The chain is built from TRBV19 and TRBJ1-4; no reliable D call. The V end lost 5 bases, the J end lost 0 bases, and 13 bases lay between the germline ends. This CDR3 has 16 amino acids. Germline-derived CDR1 and CDR2 are LNHDA and SQIVND (reference sequence). CDR3 sequence (DNA): TGTGCCAGTAGTCTAAAGAAGGCTGCAACTAATGAAAAACTGTTTTTT. Translating gives CASSLKKAATNEKLFF.

This chain uses TRBV25-1 with TRBJ2-7; tentative D call: TRBD1 (6 bases). This CDR3 spans 11 amino acids. The V and J ends lost 4 bases and 8 bases respectively, with 9 bases between them. Germline V gene lookup returns CDR1 MGHDK and CDR2 SYGVNS. In DNA form, the CDR3 reads TGTGCCAGCAGTGGACAGGTCCAGCAGTACTTC. Translation: CASSGQVQQYF.

This clone was picked up one time. The chain carries TRBV30 and TRBJ1-1, with TRBD1 identical over 7 bases. The CDR3 consists of 13 residues. V was clipped by 3 bases and J by 1 base; unmatched bases: 2. Germline CDR1 GTSNPN, CDR2 SVGIG (reference sequence). The CDR3 sequence: CAWRGTANTEAFF. The CDR3, as DNA: TGTGCCTGGAGAGGGACAGCGAACACTGAAGCTTTCTTT.

V gene TRBV9 combines with J gene TRBJ2-1; TRBD2 might be the D (6 bases). V was shortened by 0 bases and J by 2 bases, with 9 bases between the two germline ends. In germline, CDR1 is SGDLS, CDR2 YYNGEE. This CDR3 is 15 amino acids long. The CDR3 nucleotides read TGTGCCAGCAGCGTAGGGGGGGAGGCCTACAATGAGCAGTTCTTC. Residues: CASSVGGEAYNEQFF.

The CDR3 sequence is CASSPALKAGKSTDTQYF. CDR3 nucleotide sequence: TGTGCCAGCTCACCAGCACTTAAAGCGGGGAAAAGCACAGATACGCAGTATTTT. The chain links TRBV18 to TRBJ2-3; 7 bases map to TRBD2. Germline-derived CDR1 and CDR2 are KGHSH and LQKENI. CDR3 length equals 18 residues. V dropped 2 bases and J dropped 0; count of bases not matched to a gene: 11.

The chain recombines TRBV6-5 with TRBJ2-7; D is undetermined. This CDR3 contains 15 residues. Trimming stripped 2 bases from V and 2 bases from J, with 13 bases between. CDR1 is MNHEY, CDR2 SVGAGI, per germline. This CDR3 reads CASSYREYGTYEQYF. DNA for the CDR3: TGTGCCAGCAGTTACAGGGAATATGGAACCTACGAGCAGTACTTC.

In its sample, this clone was seen a few times. This sample includes further DNA sequences coding for the same CDR3. The V and J genes are TRBV11-3 and TRBJ2-1; a possible D gene is TRBD2 (6 bases). Germline CDR1 SGHNT, CDR2 YENEEA. The CDR3 sequence is 15 residues long. The V end was cut by 0 bases, the J end by 4 bases, with 10 bases between. CDR3 region: CASSLDSGTYNEQFF. For the CDR3, the DNA is TGTGCCAGCAGCTTAGATTCCGGGACTTACAATGAGCAGTTCTTC.

This clone showed up just once. The V gene is TRBV27, the J gene TRBJ2-2, with D unresolved. The germline V gene has CDR1 MNHEY and CDR2 SMNVEV (reference sequence). The CDR3 has 15 amino acids. Trimming removed 2 bases at V and 7 bases at J, with 14 bases between. The CDR3 region has the DNA TGTGCCAGCAGTTTAAAAGTCCCCCCGGGCGGGGAGCTGTTTTTT. Translating it yields CASSLKVPPGGELFF.

This chain joins TRBV7-2 and TRBJ2-2; D is unclear. The length of the CDR3 is 15 residues. Between the trimmed V and J ends, which lost 3 bases and 0 bases, there was a span of 8 bases. Germline CDR1 SGHTA, CDR2 FQGNSA. CDR3 sequence: CASSFQLPNTGELFF. In nucleotides, the CDR3 is TGTGCCAGCAGCTTCCAACTCCCGAACACCGGGGAGCTGTTTTTT.

CDR3 DNA: TGTGCCACCAGCAGTTTTCGCGGGCGTAGCACAGATACGCAGTATTTT. The encoded protein is CATSSFRGRSTDTQYF. The V gene is TRBV15, the J gene TRBJ2-3; tentative D call: TRBD2 (5 bases). The germline V gene encodes CDR1 LNHNV and CDR2 YYDKDF (reference sequence). This CDR3 is built from 16 residues. Between the trimmed V and J ends, which lost 3 bases and 0 bases, there was a span of 13 bases.

The V call is TRBV28, the J call TRBJ2-1; the D call may be TRBD1 or TRBD2 (5 bases each). Germline CDR1 MDHEN, CDR2 SYDVKM. This CDR3 spans 13 amino acids. The V end lost 5 bases, the J end lost 3 bases, and 8 bases lay between the germline ends. The CDR3 sequence: CASSRDGYNEQFF. The CDR3 DNA is TGTGCCAGCAGTCGGGACGGCTACAATGAGCAGTTCTTC.

The rearrangement joins TRBV5-6 to TRBJ2-1; no clear D gene. V was shortened by 1 base and J by 10 bases, with 18 bases between the two germline ends. CDR1 SGHDT and CDR2 YYEEEE come from the germline V gene. The CDR3 runs 15 residues. The CDR3 spells CASSLPLLPIREQFF. The CDR3 nucleotides are TGTGCCAGCAGCTTGCCGCTACTTCCCATTCGAGAGCAGTTCTTC.

The rearrangement joins TRBV6-5 to TRBJ2-5, with a possible D match to TRBD1 (6 bases). V lost 4 bases to trimming and J lost 1 base, with 13 bases between them. Germline-derived CDR1 and CDR2 are MNHEY and SVGAGI. The CDR3 runs 15 residues. Here the CDR3 reads CASSSAYRVQETQYF. CDR3 bases: TGTGCCAGCAGTTCAGCGTACAGGGTCCAAGAGACCCAGTACTTC.

The chain has TRBV18 and TRBJ2-2, with D tentatively TRBD2 (6 bases). There are 14 residues in the CDR3. In germline, CDR1 is KGHSH, CDR2 LQKENI. Deletions cut 0 bases from V and 5 bases from J, with 7 bases between. The DNA for the CDR3 is TGTGCCAGCTCACCACCGGCGGGAACCGGGGAGCTGTTTTTT. Translation gives CASSPPAGTGELFF.

By frequency in the sample, this clone is medium-sized (0.01 to 0.1%). J is TRBJ2-2 and V is TRBV5-1, with TRBD2 matching over 9 bases. Looked up from germline, CDR1 is SGHRS and CDR2 is YFSETQ. This CDR3 has 15 residues. V shed 3 bases, J shed 1 base, and the junction held 1 base outside the gene matches. The CDR3: CASSSAGGNTGELFF. The CDR3, as DNA: TGCGCCAGCAGCTCAGCGGGGGGGAACACCGGGGAGCTGTTTTTT.

The chain employs TRBV10-3 and TRBJ1-1; D unclear. Germline values: CDR1 ENHRY, CDR2 SYGVKD. CDR3 size: 14 residues. The V and J ends lost 3 bases and 1 base respectively, with 9 bases between them. The CDR3 DNA reads TGTGCCATCAGTGACCCCGGGAGGAACACTGAAGCTTTCTTT. Amino acids: CAISDPGRNTEAFF.

The rearrangement links TRBV5-4 to TRBJ2-7; TRBD1 matches 9 bases. Germline V gives CDR1 SGHNT, CDR2 YYREEE (reference sequence). This CDR3 spans 15 amino acids. The J segment lost 0 bases and the V segment lost 4 bases, leaving 5 bases of the junction unmatched. The CDR3 DNA reads as TGTGCCAGCAGCCCCGGACAGGGGACCTCCTACGAGCAGTACTTC. Amino acid sequence: CASSPGQGTSYEQYF. The full variable domain, its missing parts supplied by reference TRBV5-4 and TRBJ2-7, is ETGVTQSPTHLIKTRGQQVTLRCSSQSGHNTVSWYQQALGQGPQFIFQYYREEENGRGNFPPRFSGLQFPNYSSELNVNALELDDSALYLCASSPGQGTSYEQYFGPGTRLTVT.

V usage is TRBV6-5 and J usage is TRBJ2-3; 7 nucleotides agree with TRBD1. V dropped 2 bases and J dropped 3; count of bases not matched to a gene: 2. The CDR3 has 14 residues. Germline loops: CDR1 MNHEY, CDR2 SVGAGI. CDR3: CASSYGQETDTQYF. The DNA for the CDR3 is TGTGCCAGCAGTTACGGACAGGAGACAGATACGCAGTATTTT.

The rearrangement links TRBV4-2 to TRBJ1-2, with TRBD1 matching over 7 bases. Germline assignment: CDR1 LGHNA and CDR2 YNFKEQ. This CDR3 spans 15 amino acids. With 10 bases clipped from V and 4 bases from J, the junction kept 15 bases outside the gene matches. The CDR3 loop is CATVGRTGTTYGYTF. The CDR3 nucleotides read TGTGCCACCGTTGGGAGGACAGGAACTACCTATGGCTACACCTTC.

The chain links TRBV28 to TRBJ1-5, with 8 bases aligning to TRBD1. Trimming removed 5 bases from V and 8 bases from J; junction bases left unmatched: 14. Germline assignment: CDR1 MDHEN and CDR2 SYDVKM. The CDR3 is made up of 16 amino acids. The CDR3 spells CASSTDRGFNREPQHF. DNA of the CDR3: TGTGCCAGCAGTACCGACAGGGGATTTAACAGGGAGCCCCAGCATTTT. Full variable domain (remainder filled in from reference TRBV28 and TRBJ1-5): DVKVTQSSRYLVKRTGEKVFLECVQDMDHENMFWYRQDPGLGLRLIYFSYDVKMKEKGDIPEGYSVSREKKERFSLILESASTNQTSMYLCASSTDRGFNREPQHFGDGTRLSIL.

This clone is a singleton in its sample. The V and J genes are TRBV29-1 and TRBJ2-7; TRBD2 aligns across 7 bases. The germline V gene encodes CDR1 SQVTM and CDR2 ANQGSEA. CDR3 size: 13 residues. V lost 0 bases to trimming and J lost 3 bases; unmatched junction nucleotides: 2. CDR3 protein: CSVEETSSYEQYF. As DNA, the CDR3 is TGCAGCGTTGAAGAGACTAGCAGCTACGAGCAGTACTTC.

This clone turned up a few times. The chain combines TRBV30 with TRBJ1-2; TRBD1 agrees at 7 bases. The V segment lost 3 bases and the J segment 4 bases; nucleotides outside the gene matches: 8. The CDR3 loop spans 14 amino acids. Germline lookup yields CDR1 GTSNPN and CDR2 SVGIG (reference sequence). CDR3 sequence reads: CAWSGTARVYGYTF. The CDR3 DNA reads TGTGCCTGGAGCGGGACAGCTAGGGTCTATGGCTACACCTTC.

The chain carries TRBV29-1 and TRBJ2-4, with D perhaps matching TRBD1 (5 bases). Trimming removed 3 bases at V and 0 bases at J, with 12 bases between. Germline loops: CDR1 SQVTM, CDR2 ANQGSEA. This CDR3 is built from 15 residues. For the CDR3, the DNA is TGCAGCGTTGAGGTCAGGACATTAGCCAAAAACATTCAGTACTTC. Amino acid sequence: CSVEVRTLAKNIQYF.

The chain combines TRBV6-5 with TRBJ1-4, with 10 bases matching TRBD1. Germline V gene lookup returns CDR1 MNHEY and CDR2 SVGAGI. V was clipped by 0 bases and J by 8 bases; unmatched bases: 6. The CDR3 sequence is 16 residues long. CDR3 sequence (DNA): TGTGCCAGCAGTTACTCGAAGACAGGGGGCGGGGAAAAACTGTTTTTT. Translating gives CASSYSKTGGGEKLFF.